The sequence of this T cell receptor (beta chain) was determined in a study of shared clonotypes between healthy human individuals. This CDR3 is built from 13 residues. Trimming took 7 bases from V and 5 from J, leaving 14 bases between them. Only in-frame clones appear in the TCRdb table, and some are missing; sequencing was by immunoSEQ multiplex PCR. The sample lists 1 million to 1.3 million clones, approximately 80% seen once, with 0.5% to 0.65% in the top ten. The receptor was derived from a man aged 18 to 30 in good health. Some clones in this sample may be carry-over from other donors' samples. Specimen: memory CD4+ T cells from PBMCs. Specified subset: CD45RA-negative fraction. The V gene is TRBV23-1, the J gene TRBJ1-2, with D possibly being TRBD1 (6 bases). TRBV23-1 is filed as an ORF, its function uncertain. In DNA, the CDR3 is TGCGCCAGCATTACCGGGACACGGTATGGCTACACCTTC. Protein: CASITGTRYGYTF.